The 3 T cell receptor beta chains below come from one sample, sequenced in a study of sequential checkpoint blockade in melanoma. The treatment here: randomized to nivolumab then ipilimumab (arm A) or the reverse (arm B). Profiling relied on immunoSEQ multiplex PCR, and the TCRdb table lists in-frame clones only, not all of them. The sample consists of approximately 10,000 clones, 70% to 85% of them appearing once. Sequenced material: CD8+ T cells sorted from blood (inferred from file names), taken from a patient given nivolumab and ipilimumab in sequence. These receptors were obtained from a human donor with melanoma.

This chain links TRBV28 with TRBJ1-1; D not certain. CDR3 size: 16 residues. V lost 1 base and J 1 base, leaving 13 bases between the germline ends. The germline V gene has CDR1 MDHEN and CDR2 SYDVKM. CDR3 sequence reads: CASSLYTGSRNTEAFF. CDR3 DNA sequence: TGTGCCAGCAGTTTATACACGGGTAGTCGGAACACTGAAGCTTTCTTT. The whole variable domain, remainder taken from reference TRBV28 and TRBJ1-1, is DVKVTQSSRYLVKRTGEKVFLECVQDMDHENMFWYRQDPGLGLRLIYFSYDVKMKEKGDIPEGYSVSREKKERFSLILESASTNQTSMYLCASSLYTGSRNTEAFFGQGTRLTVV.

V and J are TRBV5-1 and TRBJ2-7, with 12 bases identical to TRBD1. CDR1 and CDR2 from the germline V gene are SGHRS and YFSETQ. The length of the CDR3 is 14 residues. Germline trimming cut 8 bases from V and 5 bases from J; bases unmatched to any gene: 8. CDR3 sequence (DNA): TGCGCCAGTAGACCGGGACAGGGGGCGGACGAGCAGTACTTC. Protein product: CASRPGQGADEQYF.

The chain couples TRBV4-3 to TRBJ1-4; D is perhaps TRBD1 (6 bases). The CDR3 has 15 amino acids. Trimming took 2 bases from V and 7 from J, leaving 14 bases between them. Germline loops: CDR1 LGHNA, CDR2 YSLEER. The CDR3 here is CASSQTPGEAEKLFF. The CDR3, as DNA: TGCGCCAGCAGCCAAACCCCAGGGGAAGCTGAAAAACTGTTTTTT.